What follows is one T cell receptor (beta chain) and its context. Antigen unknown. The data stem from a study of shared clonotypes between healthy human individuals. Study background: Samples came from a couple of female and a few male donors aged 18 to 49.

Only in-frame clones appear in the TCRdb table, and some are missing; sequencing was by immunoSEQ multiplex PCR. The sample has approximately 530,000 clones, 90% to 97% seen once. Study conclusions and caveats: Between several donors, naive CD4 clonotypes were shared at a level of around 5.1%.

V was pared by 3 bases and J by 7 bases, with 15 bases between. The CDR3 consists of 15 residues. Germline V gives CDR1 MDHEN, CDR2 SYDVKM. Healthy HIV-negative adults without recent acute infections or vaccinations served as donors. V gene TRBV28 combines with J gene TRBJ1-4; tentative D call: TRBD1 (5 bases). The sequence derives from a woman in her 30s in good health. Material: naive CD4+ T cells sorted from blood. Subset of the sample: CD45RA+ positively selected. The CDR3 nucleotides read TGTGCCAGCAGTTTGGGTGGGAGGGGAGGTGAAAAACTGTTTTTT. Translated, it gives CASSLGGRGGEKLFF.